Below, 27 T cell receptor beta chains from the same sample are listed, as sequenced in a study of control samples from healthy donors and cancer patients. TCRdb keeps only in-frame clones here, not all; method: immunoSEQ multiplex PCR. The data hold 200,000 to 250,000 clones, with about 95% observed a single time. Sequenced material: blood. The receptor set was obtained from a man in his fifties or sixties in good health.

The chain combines TRBV9 with TRBJ2-2; unclear D gene. With 0 bases removed from V and 0 bases from J, the gap between germline ends came to 6 bases. Germline CDR1 is SGDLS and CDR2 is YYNGEE. CDR3 size: 15 residues. CDR3 coding DNA: TGTGCCAGCAGCGTAGGAAACTCGAACACCGGGGAGCTGTTTTTT. Protein product: CASSVGNSNTGELFF.

V is TRBV28 and J is TRBJ2-2; D is uncertain. Germline-derived CDR1 and CDR2 are MDHEN and SYDVKM. V gave up 3 bases and J gave up 6 bases, with 5 bases separating them. The CDR3 runs 12 residues. The CDR3 loop reads CASSLYPGELFF. DNA of the CDR3: TGTGCCAGCAGTTTGTACCCCGGGGAGCTGTTTTTT.

V usage is TRBV6-5 and J usage is TRBJ2-7; TRBD2 agrees at 7 bases. Looked up from germline, CDR1 is MNHEY and CDR2 is SVGAGI. The J segment lost 3 bases and the V segment lost 0 bases, leaving 5 bases of the junction unmatched. The CDR3 runs 15 residues. CDR3 sequence (DNA): TGTGCCAGCAGTTACTCACGGGGGGTATACTACGAGCAGTACTTC. Translating it yields CASSYSRGVYYEQYF.

The chain has TRBV4-2 and TRBJ2-1; 13 bases agree with TRBD2. The germline gives CDR1 LGHNA, CDR2 YNFKEQ. CDR3 length: 17 amino acids. Trimming removed 5 bases from V and 2 bases from J; junction bases left unmatched: 6. The CDR3 spells CASSKTSGGLTYNEQFF. The CDR3, as DNA: TGTGCCAGCAGCAAGACTAGCGGGGGGCTCACCTACAATGAGCAGTTCTTC.

This clone has a handful of counts. The chain combines TRBV19 with TRBJ1-6; D unresolved. Germline V gene data show CDR1 as LNHDA and CDR2 as SQIVND (reference sequence). The CDR3 is 14 residues long. Trimming left V 6 bases short and J 10 bases short, with 16 bases between. The CDR3, as DNA: TGTGCCAGTAGCCTGGACTTTTCGGGGTCACCCCTCCACTTT. The encoded protein is CASSLDFSGSPLHF.

The chain is built from TRBV6-2 or TRBV6-3 and TRBJ1-2, with no clear D. Germline CDR1 reads MNHEY; CDR2 reads SVGEGT. The CDR3 contains 14 residues. V was pared by 6 bases and J by 2 bases, with 13 bases between. Here the CDR3 reads CASSEVGMNYGYTF. In nucleotides, the CDR3 is TGTGCCAGCAGCGAGGTAGGGATGAACTATGGCTACACCTTC.

The V and J genes are TRBV19 and TRBJ2-7, with 7 bases matching TRBD1. Germline CDR1 and CDR2: LNHDA and SQIVND (reference sequence). This CDR3 has 11 residues. V dropped 9 bases and J dropped 6; count of bases not matched to a gene: 5. This CDR3 reads CARPSGGEQYV. CDR3 DNA: TGTGCCAGACCCTCAGGGGGCGAGCAGTACGTC.

The rearrangement uses TRBV28 and TRBJ1-2; tentative D call: TRBD1 (6 bases). The length of the CDR3 is 14 residues. Germline V CDR1 and CDR2: MDHEN, SYDVKM. Trimming removed 5 bases at V and 5 bases at J, with 15 bases between. The DNA for the CDR3 is TGTGCCAGCAGTCAAGGACAGAAAAAATATGGCTACACCTTC. It is translated as CASSQGQKKYGYTF.

A word on this clone: Different DNA sequences within this sample yield the same CDR3. The chain recombines TRBV7-2 with TRBJ1-1; no clear D gene. V dropped 1 base and J dropped 1 base, with 4 bases sitting between them. This CDR3 is built from 13 residues. Germline V lookup: CDR1 SGHTA, CDR2 FQGNSA. In DNA, the CDR3 is TGTGCCAGCAGCTTAGGACAGAACACTGAAGCTTTCTTT. Translation gives CASSLGQNTEAFF.

This clone was counted a single time. The chain employs TRBV7-9 and TRBJ2-7; 10 bases line up with TRBD1. This CDR3 contains 16 residues. Germline CDR1 is SEHNR and CDR2 is FQNEAQ (reference sequence). Germline trimming cut 3 bases from V and 5 bases from J; bases unmatched to any gene: 10. CDR3 sequence reads: CASSFPGQGNVHEQYF. As DNA, the CDR3 is TGTGCCAGCAGCTTCCCGGGACAGGGGAACGTCCACGAGCAGTACTTC.

The rearrangement uses TRBV11-2 and TRBJ1-1; TRBD1 might be the D (6 bases). With 4 bases removed from V and 5 bases from J, the gap between germline ends came to 17 bases. CDR1 is SGHAT and CDR2 is FQNNGV in the germline V gene. The CDR3 loop spans 15 amino acids. The CDR3 loop is CASSSLQGRFTEAFF. The DNA for the CDR3 is TGTGCCAGCAGCTCCTTACAGGGTCGATTTACTGAAGCTTTCTTT. The complete variable domain, with remaining parts taken from reference TRBV11-2 and TRBJ1-1, reads EAGVAQSPRYKIIEKRQSVAFWCNPISGHATLYWYQQILGQGPKLLIQFQNNGVVDDSQLPKDRFSAERLKGVDSTLKIQPAKLEDSAVYLCASSSLQGRFTEAFFGQGTRLTVV.

This sequence joins TRBV18 and TRBJ1-3; maybe TRBD1 (5 bases). CDR3 size: 14 residues. Germline V gene data show CDR1 as KGHSH and CDR2 as LQKENI. The V end lost 2 bases, the J end lost 4 bases, and 9 bases lay between the germline ends. The CDR3 spells CASSPSGTGNTIYF. CDR3 coding DNA: TGTGCCAGCTCACCATCAGGGACGGGAAACACCATATATTTT.

The chain has TRBV21-1 and TRBJ2-3; TRBD2, the table's D call, was not compared with the DNA. TRBV21-1 is tagged as a pseudogene. The CDR3 contains 17 residues. The CDR3 loop is CASSKEGLAGETDTQYF. The CDR3 DNA is TGTGCCAGCAGCAAAGAGGGGTTAGCGGGGGAGACAGATACGCAGTATTTT.

This chain links TRBV3-1 (or the pseudogene TRBV3-2) with TRBJ2-2; a weak D match, TRBD2 (5 bases). The ends were cut back, 0 bases at V and 6 bases at J, with 17 bases in the middle. This CDR3 is built from 17 residues. In germline, CDR1 is LGHDT, CDR2 YNNKEL (reference sequence). The DNA of the CDR3 is TGTGCCAGCAGCCAAGATTTAGGCCGGACGAGGGCCGGGGAGCTGTTTTTT. Its translation is CASSQDLGRTRAGELFF.

This rearrangement joins TRBV11-3 to TRBJ2-1; TRBD2 is a possible D gene (5 bases). Germline V gene lookup returns CDR1 SGHNT and CDR2 YENEEA. This CDR3 is 15 amino acids long. V dropped 6 bases and J dropped 8 bases, with 20 bases sitting between them. This CDR3 is CASSLRLAGRDEQFF. CDR3 DNA sequence: TGTGCCAGCAGTCTCAGGCTAGCAGGTAGGGATGAGCAGTTCTTC.

In this sample, this clone turned up once. The chain couples TRBV5-1 to TRBJ1-2; D not resolved. This CDR3 is 14 amino acids long. V shed 3 bases and J shed 4 bases, with 13 bases lying between them. Per the germline V gene, CDR1 is SGHRS and CDR2 is YFSETQ. Written as DNA, the CDR3 is TGCGCCAGCAGCTCCTTTCGACTGATCTATGGCTACACCTTC. Its protein product is CASSSFRLIYGYTF.

The chain is built from TRBV7-2 and TRBJ1-6; D not certain. V shed 1 base and J shed 6 bases, with 7 bases lying between them. The CDR3 length is 14 residues. CDR1 and CDR2 from the germline V gene are SGHTA and FQGNSA. The CDR3 nucleotides read TGTGCCAGCAGCTTAGAAAGCCTTAATTCACCCCTCCACTTT. It translates to CASSLESLNSPLHF.

The chain is built from TRBV5-4 and TRBJ2-1, with 7 bases aligning to TRBD2. Germline trimming cut 5 bases from V and 5 bases from J; bases unmatched to any gene: 10. The CDR3 sequence is 15 residues long. Germline loops: CDR1 SGHNT, CDR2 YYREEE (reference sequence). CDR3 DNA sequence: TGTGCCAGCAGGATCGGTGGGGGGGATAACAATGAGCAGTTCTTC. It translates to CASRIGGGDNNEQFF.

The V gene is TRBV5-1, the J gene TRBJ2-7; TRBD1 is a possible D gene (6 bases). CDR1 SGHRS and CDR2 YFSETQ come from the germline V gene. V shed 3 bases and J shed 3 bases, with 10 bases lying between them. The CDR3 runs 13 residues. The CDR3 DNA follows: TGCGCCAGCAGCTCGGGACACCTCTACGAGCAGTACTTC. Encoded protein: CASSSGHLYEQYF.

This chain joins TRBV6-2 or TRBV6-3 and TRBJ1-1; D remains ambiguous. Per the germline V gene, CDR1 is MNHEY and CDR2 is SVGEGT. Trimming removed 0 bases at V and 1 base at J, with 6 bases between. This CDR3 comprises 14 residues. As DNA, the CDR3 is TGTGCCAGCAGTTACTCATTAGGGAACACTGAAGCTTTCTTT. Encoded protein: CASSYSLGNTEAFF.

The chain recombines TRBV5-1 with TRBJ2-3; TRBD1 might be the D (6 bases). Germline CDR1 reads SGHRS; CDR2 reads YFSETQ. The CDR3 runs 16 residues. The ends were cut back, 0 bases at V and 2 bases at J, with 13 bases in the middle. The CDR3: CASSLGSTGYTDTQYF. The CDR3 DNA follows: TGCGCCAGCAGCTTGGGGTCTACAGGGTACACAGATACGCAGTATTTT.

The chain employs TRBV4-2 and TRBJ1-3; unclear D gene. Trimming cost V 0 bases and J 0 bases, with 6 bases left between them. The CDR3 has 15 residues. CDR1 LGHNA and CDR2 YNFKEQ come from the germline V gene. The CDR3 coding sequence is TGTGCCAGCAGCCAAGACGTCTCCTCTGGAAACACCATATATTTT. It is translated as CASSQDVSSGNTIYF.

This chain links TRBV5-1 with TRBJ2-1; 9 bases map to TRBD1. Per germline, CDR1 SGHRS and CDR2 YFSETQ. The CDR3 runs to 15 residues. Trimming took 4 bases from V and 3 from J; bases not matched to a gene: 5. In DNA, the CDR3 is TGCGCCAGCAGCCAGACAGGGGGATTCTACAATGAGCAGTTCTTC. Residues: CASSQTGGFYNEQFF.

The chain joins TRBV11-2 to TRBJ2-7, with D possibly called TRBD1 or TRBD2 (5 bases each). V gave up 1 base and J gave up 2 bases, with 12 bases separating them. Per germline, CDR1 SGHAT and CDR2 FQNNGV. CDR3 length equals 15 residues. This chain's CDR3 is CASSLGQPGTYEQYV. CDR3 DNA: TGTGCCAGCAGCTTAGGACAGCCCGGGACCTACGAGCAGTACGTC.

The chain has TRBV11-2 and TRBJ1-1, with D possibly TRBD1 on 6 matching bases. The CDR3 length is 14 residues. CDR1 is SGHAT, CDR2 FQNNGV, per germline. Trimming shortened V by 7 bases and J by 4 bases, and 16 bases separated the two germline ends. For the CDR3, the DNA is TGTGCCAGCAACTTGGGGGGCTTGAGCACTGAAGCTTTCTTT. It is translated as CASNLGGLSTEAFF.

The rearrangement uses TRBV28 and TRBJ1-1, with D unclear. This CDR3 is 13 amino acids long. Trimming left V 8 bases short and J 2 bases short, with 12 bases between. CDR1 MDHEN and CDR2 SYDVKM come from the germline V gene. The CDR3 DNA sequence: TGTGCCAGCGCCTTGTGGGGAAACACTGAAGCTTTCTTT. Protein: CASALWGNTEAFF. Full variable domain (rest looked up from reference TRBV28 and TRBJ1-1): DVKVTQSSRYLVKRTGEKVFLECVQDMDHENMFWYRQDPGLGLRLIYFSYDVKMKEKGDIPEGYSVSREKKERFSLILESASTNQTSMYLCASALWGNTEAFFGQGTRLTVV.

This chain joins TRBV6-5 and TRBJ2-2; the D is unclear. V lost 3 bases and J lost 0, with 11 bases in between. The CDR3 loop spans 16 amino acids. The germline gives CDR1 MNHEY, CDR2 SVGAGI. Here the CDR3 DNA reads TGTGCCAGCAGTTATAATACACCCTCGAACACCGGGGAGCTGTTTTTT. This translates into CASSYNTPSNTGELFF.